This T cell receptor beta chain came from a study of blood T cell repertoires in COVID-19. This CDR3 region has 14 residues. Germline trimming cut 7 bases from V and 5 bases from J; bases unmatched to any gene: 9. CDR1 is MDHEN, CDR2 SYDVKM, per germline. TCRdb's table, derived via immunoSEQ multiplex PCR, lists solely in-frame clones and lacks some. Here the sample spans 200,000 to 300,000 clones, around 89% being singletons. Material for sequencing was PBMCs or T cells enriched from blood (not recorded which). The origin of this receptor is a woman aged 35 to 49 with acute COVID-19. The chain uses TRBV28 and TRBJ1-1, with 8 bases fitting TRBD1. The CDR3 DNA sequence: TGTGCCAGCACTATACAGGGGGGAAGGACTGAAGCTTTCTTT. As protein: CASTIQGGRTEAFF.